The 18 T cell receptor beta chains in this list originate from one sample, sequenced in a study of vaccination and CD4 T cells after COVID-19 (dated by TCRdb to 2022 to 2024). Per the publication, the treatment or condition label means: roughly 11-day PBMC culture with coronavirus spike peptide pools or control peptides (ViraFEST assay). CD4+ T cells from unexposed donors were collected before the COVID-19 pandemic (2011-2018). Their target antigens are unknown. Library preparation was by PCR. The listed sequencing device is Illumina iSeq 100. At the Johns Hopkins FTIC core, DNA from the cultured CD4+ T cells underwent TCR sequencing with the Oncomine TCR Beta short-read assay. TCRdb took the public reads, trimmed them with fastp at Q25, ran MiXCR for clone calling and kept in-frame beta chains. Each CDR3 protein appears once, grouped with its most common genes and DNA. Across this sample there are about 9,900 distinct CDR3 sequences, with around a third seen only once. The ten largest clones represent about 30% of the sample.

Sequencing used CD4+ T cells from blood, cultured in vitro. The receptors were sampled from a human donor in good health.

CDR3 in amino acids: CASSEQGWGMNTEAFF. Here the CDR3 DNA reads TGCGCCAGCAGTGAGCAGGGTTGGGGAATGAACACTGAAGCTTTCTTT. The rearrangement uses TRBV10-2 and TRBJ1-1, with D maybe TRBD1 (5 bases). V was pared by 2 bases and J by 0 bases, with 13 bases between. Germline V gene sequence: CDR1 WSHSY, CDR2 SAAADI. The CDR3 is made up of 16 amino acids.

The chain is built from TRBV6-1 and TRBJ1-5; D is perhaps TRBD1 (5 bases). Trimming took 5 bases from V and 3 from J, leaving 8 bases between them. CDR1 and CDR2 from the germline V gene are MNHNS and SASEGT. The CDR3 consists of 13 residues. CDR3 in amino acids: CASSLRDNQPQHF. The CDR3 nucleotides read TGTGCCAGCAGTCTCAGGGACAATCAGCCCCAGCATTTT.

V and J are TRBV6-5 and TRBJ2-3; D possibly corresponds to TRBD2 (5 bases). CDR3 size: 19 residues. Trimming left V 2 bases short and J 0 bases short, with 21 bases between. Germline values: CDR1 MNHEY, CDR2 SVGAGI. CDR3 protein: CASSYRDGTTRASTDTQYF. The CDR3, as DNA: TGTGCCAGCAGTTACCGGGATGGAACAACAAGAGCTAGCACAGATACGCAGTATTTT.

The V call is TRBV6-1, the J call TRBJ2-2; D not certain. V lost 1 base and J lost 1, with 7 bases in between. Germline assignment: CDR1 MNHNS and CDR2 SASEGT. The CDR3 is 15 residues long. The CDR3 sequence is CASSEEVGNTGELFF. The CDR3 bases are TGTGCCAGCAGTGAAGAAGTAGGGAACACCGGGGAGCTGTTTTTT.

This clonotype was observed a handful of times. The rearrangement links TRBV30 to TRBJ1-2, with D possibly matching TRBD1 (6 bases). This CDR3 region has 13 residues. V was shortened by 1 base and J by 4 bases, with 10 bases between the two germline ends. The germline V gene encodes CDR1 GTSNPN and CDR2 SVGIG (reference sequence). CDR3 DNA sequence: TGTGCCTGGAGTGCTTTAGGGGGCTATGGCTACACCTTC. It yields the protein CAWSALGGYGYTF.

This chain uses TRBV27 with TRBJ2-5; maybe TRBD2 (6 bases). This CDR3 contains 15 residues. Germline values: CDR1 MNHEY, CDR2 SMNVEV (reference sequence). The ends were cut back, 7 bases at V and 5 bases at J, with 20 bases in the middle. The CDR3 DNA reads TGTGCCAGCACTTCGGGGGACGCCACCAGGGAGACCCAGTACTTC. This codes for CASTSGDATRETQYF.

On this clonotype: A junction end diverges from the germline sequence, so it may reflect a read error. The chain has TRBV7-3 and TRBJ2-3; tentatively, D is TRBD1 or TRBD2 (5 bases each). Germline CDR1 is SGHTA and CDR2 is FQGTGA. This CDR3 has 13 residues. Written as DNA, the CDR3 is TGTACCAGCAGCTTAACGGGACCGGATACGCAGTATTTT. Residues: CTSSLTGPDTQYF.

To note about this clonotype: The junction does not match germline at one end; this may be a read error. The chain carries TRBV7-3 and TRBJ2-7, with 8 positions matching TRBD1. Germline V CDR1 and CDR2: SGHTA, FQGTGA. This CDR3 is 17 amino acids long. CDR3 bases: TGTGCCAGCAGCCTAACTCCGAGACAGGGGAGAATGGACGAGCAGTACTTC. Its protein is CASSLTPRQGRMDEQYF.

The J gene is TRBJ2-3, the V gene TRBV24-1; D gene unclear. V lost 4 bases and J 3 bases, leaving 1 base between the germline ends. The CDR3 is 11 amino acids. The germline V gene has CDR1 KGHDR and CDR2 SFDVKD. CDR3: CATSETDTQYF. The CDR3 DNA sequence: TGTGCCACCAGTGAAACAGATACGCAGTATTTT.

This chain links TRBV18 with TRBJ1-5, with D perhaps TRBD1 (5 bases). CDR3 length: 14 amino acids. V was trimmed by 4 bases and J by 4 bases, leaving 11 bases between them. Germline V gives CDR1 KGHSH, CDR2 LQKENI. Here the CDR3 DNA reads TGTGCCAGCTCACAGGGACCGATTAATCAGCCCCAGCATTTT. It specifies CASSQGPINQPQHF. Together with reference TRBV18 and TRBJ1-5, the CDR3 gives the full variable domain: NAGVMQNPRHLVRRRGQEARLRCSPMKGHSHVYWYRQLPEEGLKFMVYLQKENIIDESGMPKERFSAEFPKEGPSILRIQQVVRGDSAAYFCASSQGPINQPQHFGDGTRLSIL.

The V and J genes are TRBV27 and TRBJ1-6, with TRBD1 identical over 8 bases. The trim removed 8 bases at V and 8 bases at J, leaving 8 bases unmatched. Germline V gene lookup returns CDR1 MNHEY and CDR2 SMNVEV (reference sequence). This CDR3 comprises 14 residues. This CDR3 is CASGRTGTDSPLHF. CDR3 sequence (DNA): TGTGCCAGCGGCCGGACAGGGACGGATTCACCCCTCCACTTT.

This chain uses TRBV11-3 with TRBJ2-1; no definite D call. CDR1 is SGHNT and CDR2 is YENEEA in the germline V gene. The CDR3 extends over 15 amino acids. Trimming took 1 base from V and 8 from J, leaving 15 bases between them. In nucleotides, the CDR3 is TGTGCCAGCAGCTTAGGTCAAGGTCGTCGGCATGAGCAGTTCTTC. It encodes CASSLGQGRRHEQFF.

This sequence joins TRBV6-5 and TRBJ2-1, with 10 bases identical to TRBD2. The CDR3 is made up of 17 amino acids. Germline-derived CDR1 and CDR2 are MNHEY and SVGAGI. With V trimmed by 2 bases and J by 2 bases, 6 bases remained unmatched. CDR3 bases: TGTGCCAGCAGTTACCAGCGGACTAGCGGAACCTACAATGAGCAGTTCTTC. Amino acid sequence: CASSYQRTSGTYNEQFF.

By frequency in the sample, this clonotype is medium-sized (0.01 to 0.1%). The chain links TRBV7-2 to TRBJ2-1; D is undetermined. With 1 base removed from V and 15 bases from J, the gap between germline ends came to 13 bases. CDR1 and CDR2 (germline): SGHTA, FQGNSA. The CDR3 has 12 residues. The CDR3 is CASSLVVSAPFF. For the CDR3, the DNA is TGTGCCAGCAGCTTAGTAGTCAGCGCCCCGTTCTTC.

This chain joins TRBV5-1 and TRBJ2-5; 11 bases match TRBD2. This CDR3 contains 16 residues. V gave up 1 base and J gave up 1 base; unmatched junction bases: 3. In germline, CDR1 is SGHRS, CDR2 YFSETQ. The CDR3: CASSLILAGGQETQYF. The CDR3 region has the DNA TGCGCCAGCAGCTTGATCCTAGCGGGGGGCCAAGAGACCCAGTACTTC.

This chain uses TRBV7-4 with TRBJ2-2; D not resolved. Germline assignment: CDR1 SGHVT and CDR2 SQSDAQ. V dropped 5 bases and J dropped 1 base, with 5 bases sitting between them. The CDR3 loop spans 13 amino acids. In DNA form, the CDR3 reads TGTGCCAGCAGCCCCATGAACACCGGGGAGCTGTTTTTT. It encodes CASSPMNTGELFF.

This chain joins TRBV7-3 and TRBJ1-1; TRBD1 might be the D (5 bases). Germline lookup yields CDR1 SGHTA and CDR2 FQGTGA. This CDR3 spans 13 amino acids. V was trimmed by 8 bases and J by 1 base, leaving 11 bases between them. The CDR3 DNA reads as TGTGCCAGCGGATTGGACACGAACACTGAAGCTTTCTTT. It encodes CASGLDTNTEAFF. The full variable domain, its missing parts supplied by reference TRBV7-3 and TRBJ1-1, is GAGVSQTPSNKVTEKGKYVELRCDPISGHTALYWYRQSLGQGPEFLIYFQGTGAADDSGLPNDRFFAVRPEGSVSTLKIQRTERGDSAVYLCASGLDTNTEAFFGQGTRLTVV.

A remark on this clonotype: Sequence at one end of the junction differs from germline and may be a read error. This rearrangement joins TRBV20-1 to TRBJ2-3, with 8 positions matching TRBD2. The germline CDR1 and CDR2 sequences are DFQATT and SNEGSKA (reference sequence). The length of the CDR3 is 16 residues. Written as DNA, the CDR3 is TGCGGTGCTAGAAAGTCTAGCGGGCAAAGCACAGATACGCAGTATTTT. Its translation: CGARKSSGQSTDTQYF.